The 2 T cell receptor beta chains listed next were all sequenced from one sample in a study of cytomegalovirus exposure and HLA in healthy donors. The primer mix had 60 Vbeta and 13 Jbeta primers. Produced via immunoSEQ multiplex PCR; TCRdb's table is partial and in-frame only. The table shows approximately 100,000 clones, with around 80% occurring only once. The sequenced sample was PBMCs. All receptors come from a young woman in good health and CMV-seropositive.

The V call is TRBV28, the J call TRBJ1-1, with a weak D call TRBD1 (5 bases). Germline assignment: CDR1 MDHEN and CDR2 SYDVKM. There are 13 residues in the CDR3. V lost 3 bases and J 6 bases, leaving 11 bases between the germline ends. The CDR3 reads CASSFQRGAEAFF. The CDR3 DNA is TGTGCCAGCAGTTTCCAACGGGGGGCTGAAGCTTTCTTT.

V and J are TRBV15 and TRBJ2-1; perhaps TRBD2 as D (5 bases). CDR3 length equals 14 residues. The V gene's germline CDR1 is LNHNV and CDR2 YYDKDF (reference sequence). Trimming pared 6 bases from V and 9 bases from J, leaving 18 bases between. CDR3 DNA: TGTGCCACCAGAGAGGGCGGAAACTCAGGTGAGCAGTTCTTC. Its protein is CATREGGNSGEQFF.